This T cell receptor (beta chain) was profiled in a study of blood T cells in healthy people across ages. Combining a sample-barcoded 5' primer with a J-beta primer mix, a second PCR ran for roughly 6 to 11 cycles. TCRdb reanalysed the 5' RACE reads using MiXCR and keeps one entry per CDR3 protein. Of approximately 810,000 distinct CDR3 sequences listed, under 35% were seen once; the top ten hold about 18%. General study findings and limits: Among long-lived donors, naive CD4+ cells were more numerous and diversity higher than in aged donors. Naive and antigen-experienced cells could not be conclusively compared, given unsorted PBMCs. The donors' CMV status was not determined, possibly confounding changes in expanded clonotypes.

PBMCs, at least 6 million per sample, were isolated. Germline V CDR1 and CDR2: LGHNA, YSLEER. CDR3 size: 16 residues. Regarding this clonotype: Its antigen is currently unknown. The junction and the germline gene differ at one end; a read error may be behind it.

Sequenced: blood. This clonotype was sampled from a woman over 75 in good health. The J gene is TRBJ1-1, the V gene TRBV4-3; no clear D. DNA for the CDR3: TGCGCCGGCAGCCAAGCAGCACTGGTCCAAAACACTGAAGCTTTCTTT. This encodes CAGSQAALVQNTEAFF.